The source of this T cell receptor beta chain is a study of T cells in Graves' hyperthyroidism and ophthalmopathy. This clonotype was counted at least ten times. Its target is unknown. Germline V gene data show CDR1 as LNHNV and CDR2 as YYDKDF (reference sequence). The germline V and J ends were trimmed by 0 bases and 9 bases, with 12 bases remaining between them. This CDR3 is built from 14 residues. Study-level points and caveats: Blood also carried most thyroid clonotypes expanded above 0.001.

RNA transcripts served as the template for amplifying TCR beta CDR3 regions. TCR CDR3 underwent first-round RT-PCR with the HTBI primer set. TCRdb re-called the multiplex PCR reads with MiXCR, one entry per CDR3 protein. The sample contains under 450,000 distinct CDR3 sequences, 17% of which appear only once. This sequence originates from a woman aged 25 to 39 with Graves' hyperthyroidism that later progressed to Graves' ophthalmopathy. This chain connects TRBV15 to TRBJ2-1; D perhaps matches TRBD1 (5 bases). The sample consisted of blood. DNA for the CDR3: TGTGCCACCAGCAGAGATCCGGCCAGGGCTGAGCAGTTCTTC. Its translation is CATSRDPARAEQFF.